The text below deals with one T cell receptor beta chain. The V gene lost 1 base and the J gene lost 7 bases, with 7 bases spanning the gap. Germline V gene sequence: CDR1 MDHEN, CDR2 SYDVKM. The CDR3 contains 12 residues. The data were produced by immunoSEQ multiplex PCR, yet TCRdb's version contains in-frame clones alone and is incomplete. The sample shows about 85,000 clones, roughly 90% of them seen only once. This entry comes from a study of T cell changes during pregnancy in multiple sclerosis. The source of this sequence is a female donor with multiple sclerosis, enrolled in a pregnancy study. The source was peripheral blood, collected in the first trimester of pregnancy. This rearrangement joins TRBV28 to TRBJ1-2; D uncertain. In DNA, the CDR3 is TGTGCCAGCAGTTTATCGAGCGGTGGCTACACCTTC. Protein: CASSLSSGGYTF.